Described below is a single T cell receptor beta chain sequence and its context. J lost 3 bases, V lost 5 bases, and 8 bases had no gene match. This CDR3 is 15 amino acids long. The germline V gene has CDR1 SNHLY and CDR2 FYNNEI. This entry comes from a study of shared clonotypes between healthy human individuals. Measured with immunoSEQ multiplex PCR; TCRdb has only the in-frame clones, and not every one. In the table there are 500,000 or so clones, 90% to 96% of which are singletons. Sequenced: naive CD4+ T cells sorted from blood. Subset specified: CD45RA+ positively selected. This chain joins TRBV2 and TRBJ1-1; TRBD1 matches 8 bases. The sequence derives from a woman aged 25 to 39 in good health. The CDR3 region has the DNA TGTGCCAGCAGTTGGACAGGGCCGATGGACACTGAAGCTTTCTTT. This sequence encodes CASSWTGPMDTEAFF.